These 18 T cell receptor beta chains were sequenced from one sample in a study of T cells expressing NK-cell markers (TCRdb year 2020). The protocol used for the library was 5' RACE. The instrument was an Illumina HiSeq 2000. Once TCRdb had reprocessed the reads, it stored one entry per CDR3 protein sequence and supplied no DNA. For this sample, the table gives about 400,000 distinct CDR3 sequences. The ten largest make up about 10% of the sample. The specimen sequenced was blood T cells: a sorted CD56 or NKG2C T cell subset, CD4+ or CD8+ T cells, or bulk PBMC T cells (not recorded which). These receptors came from a woman between 45 and 60 years old in good health. Donor details come from another sample of the same person, matched by shared clones.

This chain connects TRBV5-6 to TRBJ2-3; with no DNA, the TCRdb D assignment of TRBD1 cannot be verified. The CDR3 sequence is 14 residues long. The V gene's germline CDR1 is SGHDT and CDR2 YYEEEE. The chain's CDR3 is CASSYRAVTDTQYF.

The chain recombines TRBV29-1 with TRBJ2-1. The length of the CDR3 is 13 residues. CDR1 and CDR2 (germline): SQVTM, ANQGSEA. The CDR3: CSVGDPYYNEQFF.

This chain links TRBV7-9 with TRBJ1-1; TCRdb's D call of TRBD1 is untestable without DNA. The CDR3 contains 12 residues. CDR1 SEHNR and CDR2 FQNEAQ come from the germline V gene (reference sequence). This CDR3 is CASSATGGEAFF.

The chain is built from TRBV4-2 and TRBJ2-3; TCRdb proposes TRBD2, but this gene call is untestable without DNA. The CDR3 totals 15 residues. Germline CDR1 and CDR2: LGHNA and YNFKEQ. The CDR3 protein is CASSQQEGSTDTQYF.

The rearrangement uses TRBV6-5 and TRBJ2-1. CDR1 and CDR2 from the germline V gene are MNHEY and SVGAGI. The length of the CDR3 is 19 residues. CDR3 protein: CASSYSNYGGESSYNEQFF.

The gene calls are TRBV12-3 or TRBV12-4 and TRBJ2-1; the TRBD2 assignment by TCRdb is unverifiable without DNA. The CDR3 has 17 amino acids. CDR3 sequence reads: CASRYATGLAGRNEQFF.

CDR3 sequence: CATSLPGQGLDTQYF. The rearrangement uses TRBV24-1 and TRBJ2-3; TCRdb's assignment of TRBD1 cannot be checked, as there is no DNA. This CDR3 contains 15 residues. The germline V gene has CDR1 KGHDR and CDR2 SFDVKD.

The rearrangement links TRBV5-1 to TRBJ2-5; there is no DNA to check the TCRdb D call of TRBD2. Per germline, CDR1 SGHRS and CDR2 YFSETQ. This CDR3 spans 15 amino acids. The CDR3 sequence: CASSLVGEWQETQYF.

V and J are TRBV27 and TRBJ2-2; lacking DNA, the TRBD1 call made by TCRdb goes unchecked. The CDR3 runs to 15 residues. Germline V gene lookup returns CDR1 MNHEY and CDR2 SMNVEV (reference sequence). The CDR3 reads CASRAQGAGTGELFF.

The chain recombines TRBV20-1 with TRBJ1-6; there is no DNA to check the TCRdb D call of TRBD1. The germline V gene has CDR1 DFQATT and CDR2 SNEGSKA (reference sequence). The CDR3 covers 16 residues. The CDR3 loop is CSAKPGSSSYNSPLHF.

The chain is built from TRBV20-1 and TRBJ1-2; without DNA, the TCRdb call of TRBD1 cannot be checked. This CDR3 has 15 amino acids. Germline loops: CDR1 DFQATT, CDR2 SNEGSKA (reference sequence). CDR3 sequence: CSAIIPGQWNYGYTF.

The rearrangement uses TRBV3-1 and TRBJ2-1; TCRdb reports TRBD2, a call that lacks DNA to check it against. The germline CDR1 and CDR2 sequences are LGHDT and YNNKEL (reference sequence). This CDR3 is built from 17 residues. CDR3 residues: CASSQGVEREGYNEQFF.

The chain is built from TRBV11-3 and TRBJ2-7; TCRdb outputs TRBD1, but without DNA this stays unchecked. Germline V lookup: CDR1 SGHNT, CDR2 YENEEA. The CDR3 totals 13 residues. This chain's CDR3 is CAISGTGNYEQYF.

The chain recombines TRBV3-1 with TRBJ2-3; TCRdb lists TRBD1, though no DNA is available to test this call. The CDR3 length is 17 residues. The germline V gene has CDR1 LGHDT and CDR2 YNNKEL (reference sequence). The CDR3 loop is CASSPKGVSRSADTQYF.

The V gene is TRBV5-1, the J gene TRBJ2-2; the D gene TCRdb calls, TRBD2, cannot be checked with no DNA. The CDR3 extends over 19 amino acids. Germline assignment: CDR1 SGHRS and CDR2 YFSETQ. This CDR3 reads CASSSRMILAGGNTGELFF.

This chain links TRBV20-1 with TRBJ2-5; TCRdb's assignment of TRBD2 cannot be checked, as there is no DNA. Germline CDR1 is DFQATT and CDR2 is SNEGSKA (reference sequence). The CDR3 sequence is 13 residues long. This CDR3 is CSAQREGRETQYF.

J is TRBJ1-4 and V is TRBV12-3 or TRBV12-4; with no DNA, the TCRdb D assignment of TRBD1 cannot be verified. The CDR3 extends over 14 amino acids. CDR3 in amino acids: CASRRQAINEKLFF.

The CDR3 region is CASSLTEEQFF. The gene calls are TRBV12-3 or TRBV12-4 and TRBJ2-1. There are 11 residues in the CDR3.